A selection of T cell receptor beta chains follows, all from one sample in a study of blood T cell repertoires in COVID-19. Generated by immunoSEQ multiplex PCR, the TCRdb table keeps only in-frame clones and is missing some. The data contain 120,000 to 150,000 clones, more than 80% of them singletons. Specimen: peripheral blood. These receptors were taken from a woman at least 80 years old in a cohort sampled during active or convalescent COVID-19. The CDR3 runs from the conserved cysteine through the conserved F or W. A D gene is named only where the DNA matches it firmly. Some rows have no size entry. The others give once, few or many, or a class for an expanded clone.

>.|TRBV6-6|TRBJ2-7|TRBD1
CASSYLQGSYEQYF
TGTGCCAGCAGTTATTTACAGGGGTCCTACGAGCAGTACTTC
>.|TRBV4-1|TRBJ2-3|TRBD2
CASSLAMGIAGYTDTQYF
TGCGCCAGCAGCCTAGCCATGGGAATAGCGGGGTACACAGATACGCAGTATTTT
>.|TRBV11-3|TRBJ1-1|.
CASSRGRGNTEAFF
TGTGCCAGCAGCAGAGGCAGGGGGAACACTGAAGCTTTCTTT
>.|TRBV9|TRBJ2-5|TRBD2
CASSVGSSGNRETQYF
TGTGCCAGCAGCGTAGGATCTAGCGGGAATAGGGAGACCCAGTACTTC
>many|TRBV27|TRBJ1-2|.
CASSINRDDYGYTF
TGTGCCAGCAGTATCAACAGGGACGACTATGGCTACACCTTC
>.|TRBV18|TRBJ1-1|TRBD1
CASSPTTGSAEAFF
TGTGCCAGCTCACCTACGACAGGGTCGGCTGAAGCTTTCTTT
>once|TRBV19|TRBJ2-5|.
CASRRTSEWETQYF
TGTGCCAGTAGGAGGACATCGGAGTGGGAGACCCAGTACTTC
>.|TRBV4-2|TRBJ1-3|TRBD1
CASSLSTGGGNTIYF
TGTGCCAGCAGCCTATCCACAGGGGGGGGAAACACCATATATTTT
>.|TRBV18|TRBJ1-5|TRBD1
CASSPLRGLDQPQHF
TGTGCCAGCTCACCACTCAGGGGGCTTGATCAGCCCCAGCATTTT
>.|TRBV3-1/TRBV3-2|TRBJ1-5|TRBD1
CASSQDHRGRGHQPQHF
TGTGCCAGCAGCCAAGATCACAGGGGGCGCGGTCATCAGCCCCAGCATTTT
>.|TRBV5-1|TRBJ2-5|.
CASSLGAAGQETQYF
TGCGCCAGCAGCTTGGGGGCCGCGGGCCAAGAGACCCAGTACTTC
>.|TRBV19|TRBJ1-1|TRBD1
CASSIGTGGEAFF
TGTGCCAGTAGTATAGGGACAGGCGGTGAAGCTTTCTTT
>.|TRBV4-3|TRBJ1-1|.
CASSRTGTNTEAFF
TGCGCCAGCAGCCGTACAGGAACGAACACTGAAGCTTTCTTT
>once|TRBV11-1|TRBJ2-2|TRBD1
CASSLTGDPTRELFF
TGTGCCAGCAGCTTGACAGGGGACCCCACCAGGGAGCTGTTTTTT
>.|TRBV28|TRBJ2-3|.
CASSLPGTTDTQYF
TGTGCCAGCAGTTTACCGGGAACTACAGATACGCAGTATTTT
>.|TRBV5-1|TRBJ1-1|TRBD1
CASSLEAGGAGAFF
TGCGCCAGCAGCTTGGAGGCAGGGGGCGCGGGGGCTTTCTTT
>once|TRBV7-2|TRBJ2-5|TRBD1
CASSPDRLQETQYF
TGTGCCAGCAGCCCGGACAGGTTACAAGAGACCCAGTACTTC
>.|TRBV20-1|TRBJ2-5|.
CSASERETQYF
TGCAGTGCTAGTGAACGGGAGACCCAGTACTTC
>.|TRBV19|TRBJ1-2|.
CASSARVIYGYTF
TGTGCCAGTTCCGCAAGAGTAATTTATGGCTACACCTTC
>.|TRBV6-1|TRBJ1-5|.
CASSEFFTLGGESNQPQHF
TGTGCCAGCAGTGAATTCTTTACTTTGGGAGGGGAAAGCAATCAGCCCCAGCATTTT
>.|TRBV6-5|TRBJ1-1|.
CASSYYGDTEAFF
TGTGCCAGCAGTTACTACGGAGACACTGAAGCTTTCTTT
>.|TRBV2|TRBJ1-2|.
CASSDQGLNYGYTF
TGTGCCAGCAGTGATCAGGGGCTGAACTATGGCTACACCTTC